Listed below are T cell receptor beta chains from one sample, sequenced in a study of T cells in Graves' hyperthyroidism and ophthalmopathy. One entry per CDR3 protein, called by TCRdb with MiXCR from the multiplex PCR reads. The sample includes approximately 600,000 distinct CDR3 sequences, under 15% of them seen just once. The sequencing sample was made of blood. The receptors stem from a middle-aged woman with Graves' ophthalmopathy. Both conserved end residues are part of each CDR3. The order of the fields is V gene, D gene, clone size, J gene, CDR3 DNA, CDR3 protein. The D gene is left open where the match is weak. Size is omitted from some rows. Given values are once, few, many or a class for expanded clones.

v_gene: TRBV20-1
d_gene: .
abundance: few
j_gene: TRBJ2-7
CDR3nt: TGCAGTGCTAGAGTGAACAGCCCCCGTACAGGAAATACATACGAGCAGTACTTC
CDR3aa: CSARVNSPRTGNTYEQYF

v_gene: TRBV12-3/TRBV12-4
d_gene: .
abundance: many
j_gene: TRBJ2-2
CDR3nt: TGTGCCAGCAGTTCCAGCTTTCCTTCCGGGGAGCTGTTTTTT
CDR3aa: CASSSSFPSGELFF

v_gene: TRBV6-2/TRBV6-3
d_gene: .
abundance: many
j_gene: TRBJ1-5
CDR3nt: TGTGCCAGCAGTTACTCGAGACCCCGCGTCGGTCAGCCCCAGCATTTT
CDR3aa: CASSYSRPRVGQPQHF

v_gene: TRBV7-2
d_gene: TRBD2
abundance: many
j_gene: TRBJ2-5
CDR3nt: TGTGCCAGCAGCTTAGGACTAGCGACACAAGAGACCCAGTACTTC
CDR3aa: CASSLGLATQETQYF

v_gene: TRBV12-3/TRBV12-4
d_gene: .
abundance: many
j_gene: TRBJ1-1
CDR3nt: TGTGCCAGCACCCGGGGGGGTGGAAACACTGAAGCTTTCTTT
CDR3aa: CASTRGGGNTEAFF

v_gene: TRBV6-2/TRBV6-3
d_gene: TRBD1
abundance: .
j_gene: TRBJ1-1
CDR3nt: TGTGCCAGCAGCCCGGACAGGGTAATGTGGAACACTGAAGCTTTCTTT
CDR3aa: CASSPDRVMWNTEAFF

v_gene: TRBV7-3
d_gene: .
abundance: .
j_gene: TRBJ2-2
CDR3nt: TGTGCCAGCAGCTTAATCTCGAACACCGGGGAGCTGTTTTTT
CDR3aa: CASSLISNTGELFF

v_gene: TRBV6-2/TRBV6-3
d_gene: .
abundance: many
j_gene: TRBJ2-5
CDR3nt: TGTGCCAGCAGTTACAATCGGCAGACCGCAATGGTTTGGGAGACCCAGTACTTC
CDR3aa: CASSYNRQTAMVWETQYF

v_gene: TRBV7-3
d_gene: TRBD2
abundance: .
j_gene: TRBJ2-7
CDR3nt: TGTGCCAGCAGCTCACGATGCGAGCGGGAGCCCTACGAGCAGTACTTC
CDR3aa: CASSSRCEREPYEQYF

v_gene: TRBV7-3
d_gene: .
abundance: .
j_gene: TRBJ2-2
CDR3nt: TGTGCCAGCAGCTTAAGTGGGGGGAAAAACACCGGGGAGCTGTTTTTT
CDR3aa: CASSLSGGKNTGELFF

v_gene: TRBV2
d_gene: .
abundance: .
j_gene: TRBJ2-5
CDR3nt: TGTGCCAGCAGTATTAGGACAGCTGAGACCCAGTACTTC
CDR3aa: CASSIRTAETQYF

v_gene: TRBV6-5
d_gene: .
abundance: many
j_gene: TRBJ2-7
CDR3nt: TGTGCCAGCAGTTCCCCACAAGCGCCCTACGAGCAGTACTTC
CDR3aa: CASSSPQAPYEQYF

v_gene: TRBV6-1
d_gene: .
abundance: many
j_gene: TRBJ1-5
CDR3nt: TGTGCCAGCAACTCGGGGGGCCAGCCCCAGCATTTT
CDR3aa: CASNSGGQPQHF

v_gene: TRBV11-2
d_gene: .
abundance: many
j_gene: TRBJ2-7
CDR3nt: TGTGCCAGCAGCCCGAGGCACGATGGAACCTACGAGCAGTACTTC
CDR3aa: CASSPRHDGTYEQYF

v_gene: TRBV6-2/TRBV6-3
d_gene: TRBD1
abundance: many
j_gene: TRBJ1-5
CDR3nt: TGTGCCAGCAGTTCACAGGGGGCGAGCAATCAGCCCCAGCATTTT
CDR3aa: CASSSQGASNQPQHF

v_gene: TRBV28
d_gene: TRBD1
abundance: many
j_gene: TRBJ2-7
CDR3nt: TGTGCCAGCAGGACCCGGGACAGGGTGTACGAGCAGTACTTC
CDR3aa: CASRTRDRVYEQYF

v_gene: TRBV28
d_gene: .
abundance: many
j_gene: TRBJ1-2
CDR3nt: TGTGCCAGCAGTGCGGGCCGTACCTATGGCTACACCTTC
CDR3aa: CASSAGRTYGYTF

v_gene: TRBV2
d_gene: .
abundance: many
j_gene: TRBJ2-5
CDR3nt: TGTGCCAGCAGTGCCGACAGGTTTGGAGAGACCCAGTACTTC
CDR3aa: CASSADRFGETQYF

v_gene: TRBV6-1
d_gene: TRBD1
abundance: many
j_gene: TRBJ1-1
CDR3nt: TGTGCCAGCAGCTTGGGGACAGTGGGGAACACTGAAGCTTTCTTT
CDR3aa: CASSLGTVGNTEAFF

v_gene: TRBV28
d_gene: .
abundance: many
j_gene: TRBJ1-1
CDR3nt: TGTGCCAGCATAGAGGGGACACGGGGATTGGCTTTCTTT
CDR3aa: CASIEGTRGLAFF

v_gene: TRBV29-1
d_gene: .
abundance: many
j_gene: TRBJ1-1
CDR3nt: TGCAGCGTTGCGCCCAGCCTGAACACTGAAGCTTTCTTT
CDR3aa: CSVAPSLNTEAFF

v_gene: TRBV28
d_gene: TRBD2
abundance: many
j_gene: TRBJ2-5
CDR3nt: TGTGCCAGCAGTTTATTGGGTCTAGCGGGGGAGACCCAGTACTTC
CDR3aa: CASSLLGLAGETQYF

v_gene: TRBV27
d_gene: TRBD1
abundance: many
j_gene: TRBJ1-1
CDR3nt: TGTGCCAGCAGTTCGACCAATACAGGGGTTTTCTCTGAAGCTTTCTTT
CDR3aa: CASSSTNTGVFSEAFF

v_gene: TRBV2
d_gene: .
abundance: many
j_gene: TRBJ2-7
CDR3nt: TGTGCCAGCGGGCCCGCGAACGAGCAGTACTTC
CDR3aa: CASGPANEQYF

v_gene: TRBV27
d_gene: .
abundance: many
j_gene: TRBJ2-7
CDR3nt: TGTGCCAGCAGTTTTGTGGGTAGCTCCTACGAGCAGTACTTC
CDR3aa: CASSFVGSSYEQYF

v_gene: TRBV11-2
d_gene: .
abundance: many
j_gene: TRBJ2-5
CDR3nt: TGTGCCAGCAGCCTGAGTGAAGCCCAAGAGACCCAGTACTTC
CDR3aa: CASSLSEAQETQYF

v_gene: TRBV4-1
d_gene: TRBD1
abundance: .
j_gene: TRBJ1-1
CDR3nt: TGCGCCAGCAGCCACGCAGGGGGCTCCACTGAAGCTTTCTTT
CDR3aa: CASSHAGGSTEAFF

v_gene: TRBV5-1
d_gene: TRBD2
abundance: many
j_gene: TRBJ2-7
CDR3nt: TGCGCCAGCAGCTTACGACTAGCGGGTGACTCCTACGAGCAGTACTTC
CDR3aa: CASSLRLAGDSYEQYF

v_gene: TRBV27
d_gene: .
abundance: many
j_gene: TRBJ1-5
CDR3nt: TGTGCCAGCAGTTTACTCGCCCAGGGGAGCAATCAGCCCCAGCATTTT
CDR3aa: CASSLLAQGSNQPQHF

v_gene: TRBV6-5
d_gene: .
abundance: .
j_gene: TRBJ1-2
CDR3nt: TGTGCCAGCAGTTCTAACCGGGTCTCCTATGGCTACACCTTC
CDR3aa: CASSSNRVSYGYTF

v_gene: TRBV28
d_gene: TRBD1
abundance: many
j_gene: TRBJ2-7
CDR3nt: TGTGCCAGCAGTGACAGGGGACAGGGGTACTACGAGCAGTACTTC
CDR3aa: CASSDRGQGYYEQYF

v_gene: TRBV10-1
d_gene: .
abundance: many
j_gene: TRBJ2-2
CDR3nt: TGCGCCAGCAGGGACTGCCGGGAGAACACCGGGGAGCTGTTTTTT
CDR3aa: CASRDCRENTGELFF

v_gene: TRBV28
d_gene: TRBD1
abundance: many
j_gene: TRBJ2-3
CDR3nt: TGTGCCAGCTGCGGGACAGGGAACACAGATACGCAGTATTTT
CDR3aa: CASCGTGNTDTQYF

v_gene: TRBV20-1
d_gene: TRBD2
abundance: many
j_gene: TRBJ2-7
CDR3nt: TGCAGTGCTAGAGATCTGCGGGAGGGCGCCTACGAGCAGTACTTC
CDR3aa: CSARDLREGAYEQYF

v_gene: TRBV12-3/TRBV12-4
d_gene: .
abundance: many
j_gene: TRBJ1-2
CDR3nt: TGTGCCAGCACCCTTTGGGGGGGGACTAACTATGGCTACACCTTC
CDR3aa: CASTLWGGTNYGYTF

v_gene: TRBV6-1
d_gene: TRBD1
abundance: many
j_gene: TRBJ2-7
CDR3nt: TGTGCCAGCAAGGACAGGGAAACCTACGAGCAGTACTTC
CDR3aa: CASKDRETYEQYF

v_gene: TRBV11-2
d_gene: TRBD2
abundance: many
j_gene: TRBJ2-2
CDR3nt: TGTGCCAGCAGCTTGTTAGCGGGAGGGGTTGTCGGGGAGCTGTTTTTT
CDR3aa: CASSLLAGGVVGELFF

v_gene: TRBV20-1
d_gene: .
abundance: many
j_gene: TRBJ2-5
CDR3nt: TGCAGTGCCCAAAGAGGGGGACGGCTACAAGAGACCCAGTACTTC
CDR3aa: CSAQRGGRLQETQYF

v_gene: TRBV19
d_gene: TRBD2
abundance: many
j_gene: TRBJ2-3
CDR3nt: TGTGCCAGTAGTATGGGCGGGAGGGCCACAGATACGCAGTATTTT
CDR3aa: CASSMGGRATDTQYF

v_gene: TRBV7-2
d_gene: .
abundance: once
j_gene: TRBJ2-2
CDR3nt: TGTGCCAGCAGCTTAGCTACAGGGCTTTTAACCGGGGAGCTGTTTTTT
CDR3aa: CASSLATGLLTGELFF

v_gene: TRBV28
d_gene: .
abundance: many
j_gene: TRBJ2-7
CDR3nt: TGTGCCAGCAGTTCATCCGGGCCCTACGAGCAGTACTTC
CDR3aa: CASSSSGPYEQYF

v_gene: TRBV13
d_gene: TRBD2
abundance: many
j_gene: TRBJ2-2
CDR3nt: TGTGCCAGCAGCCAATGGACTAGCGGGAAGGACACCGGGGAGCTGTTTTTT
CDR3aa: CASSQWTSGKDTGELFF

v_gene: TRBV6-5
d_gene: .
abundance: many
j_gene: TRBJ2-4
CDR3nt: TGTGCCAGCAGTTACGACGCAGGGGAGAGTAGAAACATTCAGTACTTC
CDR3aa: CASSYDAGESRNIQYF

v_gene: TRBV12-3/TRBV12-4
d_gene: .
abundance: many
j_gene: TRBJ1-6
CDR3nt: TGTGCCAGCAGGCTTACAGGGAGTCATTCACCCCTCCACTTT
CDR3aa: CASRLTGSHSPLHF

v_gene: TRBV7-3
d_gene: .
abundance: .
j_gene: TRBJ1-1
CDR3nt: TGTGCCAGCAGCTTAAAGGGGGGTATCTCGACTGAAGCTTTCTTT
CDR3aa: CASSLKGGISTEAFF

v_gene: TRBV12-3/TRBV12-4
d_gene: .
abundance: .
j_gene: TRBJ2-7
CDR3nt: TGTGCCAGCACCCCTGGGGGGCTTGACTACGAGCAGTACTTC
CDR3aa: CASTPGGLDYEQYF

v_gene: TRBV28
d_gene: TRBD2
abundance: many
j_gene: TRBJ2-5
CDR3nt: TGTGCCAGCAGTTTCCAAGGACTAGCGGGAGGGATGGAGACCCAGTACTTC
CDR3aa: CASSFQGLAGGMETQYF

v_gene: TRBV7-9
d_gene: TRBD1
abundance: many
j_gene: TRBJ1-1
CDR3nt: TGTGCCAGCAGCTCCGACAGGGACGGAAACACTGAAGCTTTCTTT
CDR3aa: CASSSDRDGNTEAFF

v_gene: TRBV5-1
d_gene: .
abundance: few
j_gene: TRBJ2-3
CDR3nt: TGCGCCAGCAGCTTCGGGAGCACAGATACGCAGTATTTT
CDR3aa: CASSFGSTDTQYF

v_gene: TRBV6-1
d_gene: .
abundance: many
j_gene: TRBJ1-1
CDR3nt: TGTGCCAGCACCCGGGGCCCCCAAAACGCTGAAGCTTTCTTT
CDR3aa: CASTRGPQNAEAFF

v_gene: TRBV28
d_gene: .
abundance: many
j_gene: TRBJ2-4
CDR3nt: TGTGCCAGCATGAAGGGGGCCAAAAACATTCAGTACTTC
CDR3aa: CASMKGAKNIQYF

v_gene: TRBV7-6
d_gene: TRBD1
abundance: many
j_gene: TRBJ2-5
CDR3nt: TGTGCCAGCAGCTTAGCCACCGCGGTCGAGGACAGGGGACCAACAGAGACCCAGTACTTC
CDR3aa: CASSLATAVEDRGPTETQYF

v_gene: TRBV9
d_gene: .
abundance: many
j_gene: TRBJ2-3
CDR3nt: TGTGCCAGCAGCGGGCTGGATCCGGATACGCAGTATTTT
CDR3aa: CASSGLDPDTQYF